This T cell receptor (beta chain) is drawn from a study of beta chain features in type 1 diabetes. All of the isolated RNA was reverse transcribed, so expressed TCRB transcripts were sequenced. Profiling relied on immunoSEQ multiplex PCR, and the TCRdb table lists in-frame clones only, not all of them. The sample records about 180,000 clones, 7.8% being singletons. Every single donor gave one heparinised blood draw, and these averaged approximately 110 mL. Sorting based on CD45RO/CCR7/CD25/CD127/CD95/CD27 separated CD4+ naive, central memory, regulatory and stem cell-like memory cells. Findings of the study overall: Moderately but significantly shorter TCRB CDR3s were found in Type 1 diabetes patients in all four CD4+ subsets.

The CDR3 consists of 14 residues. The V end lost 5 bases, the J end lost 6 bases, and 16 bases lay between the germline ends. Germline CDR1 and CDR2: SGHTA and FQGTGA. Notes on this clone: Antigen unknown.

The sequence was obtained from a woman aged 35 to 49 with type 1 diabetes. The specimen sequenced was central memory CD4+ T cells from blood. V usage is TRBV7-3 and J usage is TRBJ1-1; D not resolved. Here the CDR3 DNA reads TGTGCCAGCAGCCCAGCCCCGGAGTGGGCTGAAGCTTTCTTT. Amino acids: CASSPAPEWAEAFF.